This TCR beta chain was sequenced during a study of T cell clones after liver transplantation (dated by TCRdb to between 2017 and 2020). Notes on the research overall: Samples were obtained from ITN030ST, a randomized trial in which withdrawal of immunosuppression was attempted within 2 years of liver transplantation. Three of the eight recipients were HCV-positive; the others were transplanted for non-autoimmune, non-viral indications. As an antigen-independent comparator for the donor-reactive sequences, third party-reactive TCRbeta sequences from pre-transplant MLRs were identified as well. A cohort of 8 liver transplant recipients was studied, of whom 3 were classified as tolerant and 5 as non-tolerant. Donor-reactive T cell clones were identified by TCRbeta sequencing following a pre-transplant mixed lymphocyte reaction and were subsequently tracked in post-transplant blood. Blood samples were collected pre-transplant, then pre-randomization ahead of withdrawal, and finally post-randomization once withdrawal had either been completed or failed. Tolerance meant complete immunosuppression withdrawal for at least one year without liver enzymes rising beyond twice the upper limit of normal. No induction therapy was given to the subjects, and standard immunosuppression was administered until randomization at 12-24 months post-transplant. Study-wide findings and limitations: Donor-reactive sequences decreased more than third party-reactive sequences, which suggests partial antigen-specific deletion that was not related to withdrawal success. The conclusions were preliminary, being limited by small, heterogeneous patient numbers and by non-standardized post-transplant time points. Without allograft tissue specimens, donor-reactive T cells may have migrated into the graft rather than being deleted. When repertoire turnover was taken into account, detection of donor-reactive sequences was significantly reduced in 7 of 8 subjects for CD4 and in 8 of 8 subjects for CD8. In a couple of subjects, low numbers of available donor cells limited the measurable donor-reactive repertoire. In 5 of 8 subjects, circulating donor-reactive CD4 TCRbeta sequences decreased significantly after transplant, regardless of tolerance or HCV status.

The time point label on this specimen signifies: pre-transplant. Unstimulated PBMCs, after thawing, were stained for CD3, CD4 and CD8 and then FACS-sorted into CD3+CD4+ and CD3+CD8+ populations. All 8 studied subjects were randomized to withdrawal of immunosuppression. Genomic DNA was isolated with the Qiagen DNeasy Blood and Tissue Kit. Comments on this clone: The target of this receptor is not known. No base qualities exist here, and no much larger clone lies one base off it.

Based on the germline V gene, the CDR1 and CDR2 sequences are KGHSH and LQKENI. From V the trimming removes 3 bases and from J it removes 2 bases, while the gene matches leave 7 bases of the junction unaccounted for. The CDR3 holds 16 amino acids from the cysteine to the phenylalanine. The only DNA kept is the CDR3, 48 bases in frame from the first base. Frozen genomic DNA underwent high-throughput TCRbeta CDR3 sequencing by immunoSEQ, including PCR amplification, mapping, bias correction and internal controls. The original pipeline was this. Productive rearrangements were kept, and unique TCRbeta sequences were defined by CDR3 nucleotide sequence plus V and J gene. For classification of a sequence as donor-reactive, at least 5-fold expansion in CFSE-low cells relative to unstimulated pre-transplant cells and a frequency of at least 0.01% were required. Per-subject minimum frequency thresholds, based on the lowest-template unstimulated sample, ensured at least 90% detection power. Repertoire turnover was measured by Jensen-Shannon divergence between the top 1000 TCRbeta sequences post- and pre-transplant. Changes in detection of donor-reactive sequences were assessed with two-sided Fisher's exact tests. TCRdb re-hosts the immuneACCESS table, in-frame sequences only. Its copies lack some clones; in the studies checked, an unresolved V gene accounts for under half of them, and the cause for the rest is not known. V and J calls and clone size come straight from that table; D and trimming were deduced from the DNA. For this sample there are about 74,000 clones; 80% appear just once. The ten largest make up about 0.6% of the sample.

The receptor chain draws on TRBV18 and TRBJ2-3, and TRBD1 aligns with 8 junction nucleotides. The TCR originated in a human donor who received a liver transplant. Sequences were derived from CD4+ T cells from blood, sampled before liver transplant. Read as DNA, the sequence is TGTGCCAGCTCACCGGGACAGGTTACCTTCACAGATACGCAGTATTTT. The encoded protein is CASSPGQVTFTDTQYF.